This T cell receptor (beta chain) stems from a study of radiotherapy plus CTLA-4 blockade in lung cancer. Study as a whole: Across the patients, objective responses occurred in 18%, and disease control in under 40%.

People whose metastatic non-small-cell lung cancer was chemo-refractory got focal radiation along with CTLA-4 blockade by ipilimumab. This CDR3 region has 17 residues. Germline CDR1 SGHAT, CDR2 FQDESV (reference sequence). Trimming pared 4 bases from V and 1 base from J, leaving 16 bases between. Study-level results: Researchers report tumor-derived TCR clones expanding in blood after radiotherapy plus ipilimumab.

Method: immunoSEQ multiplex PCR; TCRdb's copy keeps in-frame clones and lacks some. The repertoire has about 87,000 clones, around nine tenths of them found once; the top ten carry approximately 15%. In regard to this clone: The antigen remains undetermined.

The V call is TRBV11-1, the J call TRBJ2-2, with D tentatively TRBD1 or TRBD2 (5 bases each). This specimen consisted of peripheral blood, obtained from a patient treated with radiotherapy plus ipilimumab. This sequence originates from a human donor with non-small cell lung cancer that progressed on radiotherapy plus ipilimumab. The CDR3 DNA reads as TGTGCCAGCAGCTCGTCATGGGGGTATGAGAACACCGGGGAGCTGTTTTTT. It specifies CASSSSWGYENTGELFF.